Each of the 23 T cell receptor beta chains below was sequenced from the same sample in a study of T cell responses to AZD1222 COVID-19 vaccine. Some clones are missing from TCRdb's copy, which holds only in-frame ones; the method was immunoSEQ multiplex PCR. Here the sample spans 100,000 to 150,000 clones, around 86% being singletons. Sequences were derived from peripheral blood, sampled on day 0 of AZD1222 vaccination. These receptors all stem from an adult in good health.

The CDR3 nucleotides are TGTGCCAGCAGCCACGGTAGGGGAAACTATGGCTACACCTTC. Translating gives CASSHGRGNYGYTF. The rearrangement joins TRBV3-1 (or the pseudogene TRBV3-2) to TRBJ1-2; tentatively, D is TRBD1 (5 bases). Germline V gene sequence: CDR1 LGHDT, CDR2 YNNKEL (reference sequence). Trimming removed 3 bases from V and 2 bases from J, with 10 bases in between. The CDR3 covers 14 residues.

The chain uses TRBV5-4 and TRBJ2-1; TRBD2 matches at 10 bases. The CDR3 spans 16 residues. The germline CDR1 and CDR2 sequences are SGHNT and YYREEE (reference sequence). Trimming cost V 0 bases and J 10 bases; bases outside gene matches: 10. CDR3 coding DNA: TGTGCCAGCAGCTTGGCGGTACAGCGGGGGGGCCGCGAGCAGTTCTTC. This encodes CASSLAVQRGGREQFF.

This chain uses TRBV4-1 with TRBJ1-5; 7 bases line up with TRBD1. The trim removed 0 bases at V and 7 bases at J, leaving 9 bases unmatched. Germline CDR1 MGHRA, CDR2 YSYEKL. The CDR3 has 16 amino acids. The CDR3 loop is CASSQDGRGRGQPQHF. CDR3 DNA sequence: TGCGCCAGCAGCCAAGATGGGAGGGGGCGAGGGCAGCCCCAGCATTTT.

The rearrangement links TRBV9 to TRBJ2-1, with 7 nucleotides matching TRBD2. CDR1 is SGDLS and CDR2 is YYNGEE in the germline V gene. This CDR3 is built from 15 residues. With V trimmed by 3 bases and J by 5 bases, 8 bases remained unmatched. The CDR3 region is CASSAGGGTDNEQFF. The CDR3 nucleotides are TGTGCCAGCAGCGCCGGCGGGGGAACAGACAATGAGCAGTTCTTC.

This sequence joins TRBV6-1 and TRBJ1-2; D not resolved. V gave up 3 bases and J gave up 2 bases, with 13 bases separating them. The CDR3 runs to 15 residues. The V gene's germline CDR1 is MNHNS and CDR2 SASEGT. This chain's CDR3 is CASSDRVAGNYGYTF. CDR3 nucleotide sequence: TGTGCCAGCAGTGATAGAGTCGCGGGGAACTATGGCTACACCTTC.

CDR3 sequence (DNA): TGTGCCTGGAGTGGGCCCCAGCGCGGACAGGGTAGCTCCTACGAGCAGTACTTC. It yields the protein CAWSGPQRGQGSSYEQYF. This chain uses TRBV30 with TRBJ2-7; TRBD1 matches at 8 bases. V lost 1 base to trimming and J lost 0 bases; unmatched junction nucleotides: 14. CDR1 is GTSNPN and CDR2 is SVGIG in the germline V gene (reference sequence). The CDR3 runs to 18 residues.

The chain is built from TRBV7-9 and TRBJ1-6; TRBD1 might be the D (5 bases). The CDR3 covers 14 residues. CDR1 SEHNR and CDR2 FQNEAQ come from the germline V gene (reference sequence). V shed 7 bases and J shed 7 bases, with 14 bases lying between them. Written as DNA, the CDR3 is TGTGCCAGCAACCAGCCTGAGGGGAATTCACCCCTCCACTTT. It codes for CASNQPEGNSPLHF.

The chain is built from TRBV5-1 and TRBJ2-1; D is perhaps TRBD1 (5 bases). The CDR3 loop spans 12 amino acids. The ends were cut back, 0 bases at V and 15 bases at J, with 13 bases in the middle. Germline assignment: CDR1 SGHRS and CDR2 YFSETQ. CDR3 sequence: CASSLESGFRFF. CDR3 nucleotide sequence: TGCGCCAGCAGCTTGGAGTCAGGGTTTCGGTTCTTC.

V is TRBV27 and J is TRBJ1-4, with TRBD1 matching over 9 bases. The CDR3 extends over 15 amino acids. V gave up 4 bases and J gave up 5 bases; unmatched junction bases: 5. CDR1 is MNHEY, CDR2 SMNVEV, per germline (reference sequence). This chain's CDR3 is CASSSRTGENEKLFF. Written as DNA, the CDR3 is TGTGCCAGCAGTTCACGGACAGGGGAAAATGAAAAACTGTTTTTT.

The chain couples TRBV9 to TRBJ1-3; TRBD1 might be the D (6 bases). Trimming left V 0 bases short and J 0 bases short, with 10 bases between. Germline V CDR1 and CDR2: SGDLS, YYNGEE. The CDR3 extends over 16 amino acids. The CDR3, as DNA: TGTGCCAGCAGCGTAGGTATAGGGGGCTCTGGAAACACCATATATTTT. Amino acid sequence: CASSVGIGGSGNTIYF.

V usage is TRBV7-9 and J usage is TRBJ2-3; D might be TRBD2 (6 bases). Germline V gene lookup returns CDR1 SEHNR and CDR2 FQNEAQ (reference sequence). The CDR3 has 14 amino acids. V lost 2 bases and J 2 bases, leaving 8 bases between the germline ends. CDR3 residues: CASSLIADTDTQYF. Written as DNA, the CDR3 is TGTGCCAGCAGCTTAATAGCGGACACAGATACGCAGTATTTT.

The chain couples TRBV29-1 to TRBJ1-1; D may be TRBD1 (6 bases). This CDR3 has 11 amino acids. Looked up from germline, CDR1 is SQVTM and CDR2 is ANQGSEA. V lost 6 bases, J lost 7 bases, and 12 bases lay in between. The CDR3 DNA follows: TGCAGCGTACGGACAGCCTATGAAGCTTTCTTT. Translation gives CSVRTAYEAFF.

The rearrangement uses TRBV4-2 and TRBJ1-1; 11 bases are shared with TRBD1. CDR3 length: 18 amino acids. J gave up 5 bases and V 0 bases, and 11 bases lay outside the gene matches. Germline CDR1 is LGHNA and CDR2 is YNFKEQ. The DNA for the CDR3 is TGTGCCAGCAGCCAAGATCCCCTCATTGGGACAGGGGGGACTGAAGCTTTCTTT. It encodes CASSQDPLIGTGGTEAFF.

This clone was detected only once. For the CDR3, the DNA is TGCGCCAGCCTCCCTGACCAGGTAGCCCAGTACTTC. This encodes CASLPDQVAQYF. The chain has TRBV5-1 and TRBJ2-5; D is unresolved. Germline CDR1 and CDR2: SGHRS and YFSETQ. CDR3 length: 12 amino acids. V was pared by 7 bases and J by 9 bases, with 16 bases between.

The chain uses TRBV5-6 and TRBJ2-7; 9 bases map to TRBD1. The CDR3 runs 15 residues. Germline CDR1 reads SGHDT; CDR2 reads YYEEEE. V dropped 0 bases and J dropped 3; count of bases not matched to a gene: 4. For the CDR3, the DNA is TGTGCCAGCAGCTTGGTCCGGGACAGGGACTACGAGCAGTACTTC. As protein: CASSLVRDRDYEQYF.

This clone appeared a single time. The chain employs TRBV6-5 and TRBJ2-7; D is uncertain. Trimming shortened V by 0 bases and J by 3 bases, and 6 bases separated the two germline ends. This CDR3 is 13 amino acids long. The germline V gene encodes CDR1 MNHEY and CDR2 SVGAGI. CDR3 nucleotides: TGTGCCAGCAGTTACTCGCTCAACTACGAGCAGTACTTC. This encodes CASSYSLNYEQYF.

The chain uses TRBV6-5 and TRBJ2-7; D possibly corresponds to TRBD2 (6 bases). In germline, CDR1 is MNHEY, CDR2 SVGAGI. This CDR3 has 13 amino acids. Trimming took off 10 bases at V and 4 bases at J, with 17 bases between the two ends. CDR3 sequence reads: CATRHSGGYEQYF. The CDR3, as DNA: TGTGCCACCAGGCACTCTGGGGGGTACGAGCAGTACTTC.

V gene TRBV27 combines with J gene TRBJ2-7; D possibly corresponds to TRBD1 (7 bases). This CDR3 is built from 19 residues. Germline CDR1 reads MNHEY; CDR2 reads SMNVEV (reference sequence). The V and J ends lost 9 bases and 0 bases respectively, with 30 bases between them. The CDR3 sequence is CASPKPAGGRSRSSYEQYF. The CDR3 region has the DNA TGTGCCAGTCCAAAACCGGCAGGGGGGCGGTCCAGGAGCTCCTACGAGCAGTACTTC.

This sequence joins TRBV11-2 and TRBJ2-5; D may match TRBD1 or TRBD2 (6 bases each). The CDR3 is 16 residues long. Germline V CDR1 and CDR2: SGHAT, FQNNGV. Trimming stripped 5 bases from V and 0 bases from J, with 16 bases between. The CDR3, as DNA: TGTGCCAGCAGCCTCTCGGGGGCTGATGACCAAGAGACCCAGTACTTC. Encoded protein: CASSLSGADDQETQYF.

The rearrangement links TRBV10-3 to TRBJ1-2; D may be TRBD1 (6 bases). From germline, CDR1 is ENHRY and CDR2 SYGVKD. CDR3 length equals 13 residues. With 6 bases removed from V and 1 base from J, the gap between germline ends came to 9 bases. The CDR3 region is CAIREQGNYGYTF. DNA for the CDR3: TGTGCCATCAGGGAACAGGGTAACTATGGCTACACCTTC.

The J gene is TRBJ2-5, the V gene TRBV6-2 or TRBV6-3, with D possibly being TRBD1 (5 bases). V was clipped by 8 bases and J by 5 bases, with 21 bases between them. From germline, CDR1 is MNHEY and CDR2 SVGEGT. The CDR3 is 15 amino acids. CDR3 region: CASGQADTPRETQYF. DNA for the CDR3: TGTGCCAGCGGCCAGGCGGACACACCTCGGGAGACCCAGTACTTC.

The DNA of the CDR3 is TGCGCCAGCAGTGAGTGGGGGTACGAGCAGTACTTC. It yields the protein CASSEWGYEQYF. The chain links TRBV10-2 to TRBJ2-7; D tentatively reads TRBD1 or TRBD2 (5 bases each). The germline V and J ends were trimmed by 1 base and 4 bases, with 5 bases remaining between them. CDR3 size: 12 residues. Germline CDR1 reads WSHSY; CDR2 reads SAAADI.

A note on this clone: The junction and the germline gene differ at one end; a read error may be behind it. CDR3 amino acids: CANSQGTERSPLHF. The CDR3 DNA sequence: TGCGCCAACAGCCAAGGCACCGAACGTTCACCCCTCCACTTT. The V and J genes are TRBV4-3 and TRBJ1-6; the D is unclear. Looked up from germline, CDR1 is LGHNA and CDR2 is YSLEER. The CDR3 sequence is 14 residues long.